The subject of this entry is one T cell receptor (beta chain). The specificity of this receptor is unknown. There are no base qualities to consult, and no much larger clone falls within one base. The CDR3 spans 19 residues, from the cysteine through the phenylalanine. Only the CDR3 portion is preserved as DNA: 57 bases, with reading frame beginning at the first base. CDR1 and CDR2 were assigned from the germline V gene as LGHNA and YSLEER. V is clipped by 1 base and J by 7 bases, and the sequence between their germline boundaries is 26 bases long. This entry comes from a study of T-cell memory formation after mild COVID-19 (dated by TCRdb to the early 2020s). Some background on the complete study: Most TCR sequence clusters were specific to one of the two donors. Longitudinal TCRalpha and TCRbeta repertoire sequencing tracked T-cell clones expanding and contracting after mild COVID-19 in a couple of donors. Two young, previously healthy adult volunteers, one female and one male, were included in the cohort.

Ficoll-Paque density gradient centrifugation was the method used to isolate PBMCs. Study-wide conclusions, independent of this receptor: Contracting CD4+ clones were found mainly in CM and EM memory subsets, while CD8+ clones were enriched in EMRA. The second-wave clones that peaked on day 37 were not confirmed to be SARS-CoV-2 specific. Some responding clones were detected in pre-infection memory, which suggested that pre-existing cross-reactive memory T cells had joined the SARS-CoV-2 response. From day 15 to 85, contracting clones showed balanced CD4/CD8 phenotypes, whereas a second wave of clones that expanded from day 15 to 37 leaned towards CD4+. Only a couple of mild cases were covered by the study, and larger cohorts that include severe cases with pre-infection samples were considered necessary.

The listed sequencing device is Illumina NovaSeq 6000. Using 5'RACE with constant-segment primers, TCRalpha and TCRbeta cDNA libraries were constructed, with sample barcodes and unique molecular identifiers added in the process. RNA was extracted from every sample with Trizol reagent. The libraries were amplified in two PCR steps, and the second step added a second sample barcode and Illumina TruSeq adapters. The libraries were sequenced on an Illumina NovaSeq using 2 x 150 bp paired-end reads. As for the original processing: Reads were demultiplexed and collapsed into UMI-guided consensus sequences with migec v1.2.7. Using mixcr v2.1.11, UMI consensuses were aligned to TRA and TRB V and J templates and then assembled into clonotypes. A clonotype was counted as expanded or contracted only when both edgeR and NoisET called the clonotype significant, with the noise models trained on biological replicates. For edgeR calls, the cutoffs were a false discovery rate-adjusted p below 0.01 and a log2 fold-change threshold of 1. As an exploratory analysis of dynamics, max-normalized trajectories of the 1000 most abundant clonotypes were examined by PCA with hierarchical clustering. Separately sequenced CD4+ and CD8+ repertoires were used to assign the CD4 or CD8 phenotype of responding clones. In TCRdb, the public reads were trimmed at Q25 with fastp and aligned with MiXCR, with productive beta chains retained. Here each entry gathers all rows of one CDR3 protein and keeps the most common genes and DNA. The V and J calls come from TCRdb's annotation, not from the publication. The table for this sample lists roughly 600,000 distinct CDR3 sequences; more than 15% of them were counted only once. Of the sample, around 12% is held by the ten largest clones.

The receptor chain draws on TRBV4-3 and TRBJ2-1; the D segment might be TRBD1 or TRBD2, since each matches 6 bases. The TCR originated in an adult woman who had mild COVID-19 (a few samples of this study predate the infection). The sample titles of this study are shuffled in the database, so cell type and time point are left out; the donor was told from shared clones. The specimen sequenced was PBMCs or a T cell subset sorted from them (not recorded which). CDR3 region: CASSQVASRGRPTPNEQFF. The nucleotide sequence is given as TGCGCCAGCAGCCAAGTTGCGTCTAGGGGGAGGCCCACTCCAAATGAGCAGTTCTTC.